Sequencing of this T cell receptor (beta chain) was carried out in a study of CD8+CD57+ T cells in acquired aplastic anemia. In the study overall: The study obtained an average of around 3.1 ug of DNA from sorted CD4+ and CD8+ cells. Healthy donors gave 11 million or so reads on average for CD4+ cells.

This clonotype was seen repeatedly, ten times or more. Its antigen is not known. The use of genomic DNA as template underpinned the TCR beta VDJ and CDR3 profiling. TCRdb re-analysed the reads in MiXCR, keeping a single row per CDR3 protein. The data hold hundreds of thousands of distinct CDR3 sequences, with approximately 70% observed a single time. Points from the study as a whole: Both patients and controls carried the same twenty-nine CD8+ CDR3 sequences.

The sample was sorted CD4+, CD8+, or CD8+CD57+ T cells (not recorded which) from PBMCs. This TCR was recovered from a human donor in good health, serving as a control.

The CDR3 loop reads CASRRVNEKLFF. CDR3 sequence (DNA): TGTGCCAGCAGACGGGTTAATGAAAAACTGTTTTTT. J is TRBJ1-4 and V is TRBV6-1; D unclear. Trimming took off 6 bases at V and 4 bases at J, with 6 bases between the two ends. CDR3 size: 12 residues. The germline V gene has CDR1 MNHNS and CDR2 SASEGT.